The entry below describes one T cell receptor beta chain. Its antigen remains unknown. The data derive from a study of T-cell memory formation after mild COVID-19. Study overall: There were largely donor-specific TCR clusters. Study-level points and caveats: CD4+ bias marked clones expanding day 15 to 37, unlike balanced contracting clones.

V gave up 3 bases and J gave up 1 base, with 10 bases separating them. The germline V gene encodes CDR1 KGHSH and CDR2 LQKENI. This CDR3 has 14 residues. TCRdb re-called the 5' RACE reads through MiXCR, storing one row per CDR3 protein. In the table there are approximately 210,000 distinct CDR3 sequences, about 10% of which are singletons. This chain joins TRBV18 and TRBJ2-7, with D maybe TRBD2 (5 bases). Material: PBMCs or a T cell subset sorted from them (not recorded which). This TCR came from a man younger than 35 who had mild COVID-19 (a few samples of this study predate the infection). Cell type and time point are not known. CDR3 DNA sequence: TGTGCCAGCTCACCGGTCCCGGGATCCTACGAGCAGTACTTC. It translates to CASSPVPGSYEQYF.